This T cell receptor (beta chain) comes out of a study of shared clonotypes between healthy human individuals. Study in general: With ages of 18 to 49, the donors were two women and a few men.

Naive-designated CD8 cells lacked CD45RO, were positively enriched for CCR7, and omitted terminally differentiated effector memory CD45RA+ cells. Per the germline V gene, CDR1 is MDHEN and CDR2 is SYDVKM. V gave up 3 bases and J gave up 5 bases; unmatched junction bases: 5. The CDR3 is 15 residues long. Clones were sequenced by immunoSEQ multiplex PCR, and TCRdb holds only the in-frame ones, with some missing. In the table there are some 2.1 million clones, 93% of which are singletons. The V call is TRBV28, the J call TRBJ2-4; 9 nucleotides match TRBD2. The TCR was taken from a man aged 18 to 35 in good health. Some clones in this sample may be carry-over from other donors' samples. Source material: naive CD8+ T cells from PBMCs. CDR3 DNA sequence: TGTGCCAGCAGTTTGGCTAGCGGGAATCAAAACATTCAGTACTTC. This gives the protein CASSLASGNQNIQYF. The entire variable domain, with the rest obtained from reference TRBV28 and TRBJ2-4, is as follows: DVKVTQSSRYLVKRTGEKVFLECVQDMDHENMFWYRQDPGLGLRLIYFSYDVKMKEKGDIPEGYSVSREKKERFSLILESASTNQTSMYLCASSLASGNQNIQYFGAGTRLSVL.